This TCR beta chain was sequenced in a study of T cells in Graves' hyperthyroidism and ophthalmopathy. Trimming at V came to 5 bases and at J to 10 bases, leaving 21 bases not matched to a gene. Germline V CDR1 and CDR2: SEHNR, FQNEAQ (reference sequence). The CDR3 contains 17 residues. Study observations and caveats: With a median lead of 6.5 months before onset, the model predicted ophthalmopathy.

Amplification yielded TCR beta CDR3 regions, with RNA transcripts as the source. HTBI primers drove first-round RT-PCR of the TCR CDR3. TCRdb recomputed calls from the multiplex PCR reads with MiXCR, one row per CDR3 protein. The table lists about 330,000 distinct CDR3 sequences, roughly 13% of them singletons. This clonotype was seen many times. Its antigen is unidentified. Under 3 months was the duration of disease in ophthalmopathy patients, who also had a Clinical Activity Score of at least 3 and a NOSPECS grade of at least 4. Diagnoses rested on clinical symptoms, serum thyroxine and TRAb, thyroid ultrasound and orbital computed tomography.

The V and J genes are TRBV7-9 and TRBJ1-1, with 8 bases aligning to TRBD1. The clonotype comes from a woman in her forties with Graves' ophthalmopathy. Material: blood. CDR3 in DNA: TGTGCCAGCAGCCTTGGACCTACCGGGACAGGTTCGGTTGGAGCTTTCTTT. This translates into CASSLGPTGTGSVGAFF.